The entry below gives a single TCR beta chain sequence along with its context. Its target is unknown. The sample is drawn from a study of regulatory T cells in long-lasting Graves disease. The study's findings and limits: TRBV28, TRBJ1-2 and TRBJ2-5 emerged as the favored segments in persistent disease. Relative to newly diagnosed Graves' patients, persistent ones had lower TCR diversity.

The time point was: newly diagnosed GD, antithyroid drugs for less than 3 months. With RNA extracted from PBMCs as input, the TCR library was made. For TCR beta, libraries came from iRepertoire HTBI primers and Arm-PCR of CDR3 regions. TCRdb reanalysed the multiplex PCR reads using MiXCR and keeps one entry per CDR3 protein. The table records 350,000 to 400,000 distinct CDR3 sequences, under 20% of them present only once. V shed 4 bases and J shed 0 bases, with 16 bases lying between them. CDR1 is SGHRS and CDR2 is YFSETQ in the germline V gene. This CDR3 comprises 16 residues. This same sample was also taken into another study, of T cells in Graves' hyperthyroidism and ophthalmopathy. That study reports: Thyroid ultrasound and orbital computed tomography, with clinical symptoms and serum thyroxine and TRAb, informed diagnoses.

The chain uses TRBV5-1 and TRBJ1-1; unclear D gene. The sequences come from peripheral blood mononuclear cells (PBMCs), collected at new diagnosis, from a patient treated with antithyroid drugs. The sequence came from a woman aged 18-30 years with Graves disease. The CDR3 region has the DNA TGCGCCAGCAGCCCCCGGACGAGGCCTGTGAACACTGAAGCTTTCTTT. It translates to CASSPRTRPVNTEAFF.